A single sample gave rise to the 24 T cell receptor beta chains below, sequenced in a study of blood T cells in healthy people across ages. A second 7 to 11 cycle PCR used barcoded and J-beta primers. Via MiXCR, TCRdb re-called the 5' RACE reads, giving one row per CDR3 protein. Among about 1.6 million distinct CDR3 sequences listed, approximately 32% were seen once. Sequencing input: blood. Receptors originate from a woman younger than 45 in good health.

In this sample, this clonotype turned up a few times. The V call is TRBV28, the J call TRBJ2-4; 8 bases fit TRBD2. V was pared by 1 base and J by 1 base, with 9 bases of the junction left unmatched. Germline assignment: CDR1 MDHEN and CDR2 SYDVKM. CDR3 length: 18 amino acids. CDR3 residues: CASSLYREGVAAKNIQYF. CDR3 DNA sequence: TGTGCCAGCAGTTTATACCGGGAGGGAGTGGCGGCCAAAAACATTCAGTACTTC.

DNA of the CDR3: TGTGCCAGCAGCGCTGGGGCCTTGGAAGAGACCCAGTACTTC. Translating gives CASSAGALEETQYF. The chain employs TRBV9 and TRBJ2-5, with TRBD1 as a possible D gene (5 bases). This CDR3 is 14 amino acids long. V lost 3 bases and J 3 bases, leaving 12 bases between the germline ends. CDR1 SGDLS and CDR2 YYNGEE come from the germline V gene.

There are a few counts of this clonotype. This sequence joins TRBV28 and TRBJ1-2; a weak D match, TRBD1 (5 bases). The ends were cut back, 4 bases at V and 4 bases at J, with 13 bases in the middle. Germline assignment: CDR1 MDHEN and CDR2 SYDVKM. This CDR3 has 14 residues. DNA for the CDR3: TGTGCCAGCAGTTCATTAAGGGGTTTCTATGGCTACACCTTC. Its protein is CASSSLRGFYGYTF.

This chain joins TRBV27 and TRBJ2-7; TRBD1 matches 10 bases. In germline, CDR1 is MNHEY, CDR2 SMNVEV (reference sequence). The V gene end was trimmed by 10 bases and the J gene end by 6 bases; junction bases not matched to a gene: 15. The CDR3 has 15 residues. The CDR3 DNA reads as TGTGCCACAGCCGGGACAGGGGACGCTAGTGGCGAGCAGTACTTC. It yields the protein CATAGTGDASGEQYF.

This clonotype has a handful of counts. This chain uses TRBV12-3 or TRBV12-4 with TRBJ1-2, with D perhaps TRBD1 (5 bases). The CDR3 has 13 residues. V was pared by 3 bases and J by 6 bases, with 11 bases between. The CDR3, as DNA: TGTGCCAGCAGTTTGCCAGGGTCTAATGGCTACACCTTC. Translation: CASSLPGSNGYTF.

As to this clonotype: A read error may explain this, as a much larger clone is one base away. The V gene is TRBV13, the J gene TRBJ2-7; a possible D gene is TRBD1 (6 bases). The germline V and J ends were trimmed by 0 bases and 7 bases, with 16 bases remaining between them. Germline V gene sequence: CDR1 PRHDT, CDR2 FYEKMQ (reference sequence). This CDR3 is 15 amino acids long. CDR3 nucleotides: TGTGCCAGCAGCTTAGGCAATACAGGGTTTGGGGAGCAGTACTTC. Translating it yields CASSLGNTGFGEQYF.

V gene TRBV11-2 combines with J gene TRBJ1-1; the D is unclear. Looked up from germline, CDR1 is SGHAT and CDR2 is FQNNGV. V was cut by 1 base and J by 10 bases, with 16 bases left in between. The CDR3 has 14 residues. The CDR3 coding sequence is TGTGCCAGCAGCTTAGGATCCACTGGGGTGGCAGCTTTCTTT. Amino acids: CASSLGSTGVAAFF.

The chain has TRBV30 and TRBJ1-2; D uncertain. CDR3 length: 12 residues. Trimming left V 8 bases short and J 7 bases short, with 17 bases between. Germline assignment: CDR1 GTSNPN and CDR2 SVGIG (reference sequence). As DNA, the CDR3 is TGTGCCGTCTATTGGACGGATCCTGGCTACACCTTC. This gives the protein CAVYWTDPGYTF.

This clonotype came up a few times. The genes are TRBV28 and TRBJ2-3; D not certain. Trimming took 5 bases from V and 7 from J, leaving 13 bases between them. CDR3 length equals 13 residues. The V gene's germline CDR1 is MDHEN and CDR2 SYDVKM. The CDR3 nucleotides read TGTGCCAGCAGTCTAAGCCCGGTTTATACGCAGTATTTT. Its translation is CASSLSPVYTQYF.

This clonotype appeared a few times. The chain employs TRBV12-3 or TRBV12-4 and TRBJ2-1; 7 nucleotides match TRBD2. CDR3 length: 14 residues. V trimming: 7 bases; J trimming: 4 bases; junction bases outside the gene matches: 7. CDR3 nucleotide sequence: TGTGCCAGCACCCCGGGACTACCATACAATGAGCAGTTCTTC. This gives the protein CASTPGLPYNEQFF.

The chain couples TRBV5-6 to TRBJ2-1; D gene uncertain. V lost 0 bases and J lost 6, with 7 bases in between. Germline CDR1 SGHDT, CDR2 YYEEEE. This CDR3 region has 13 residues. The CDR3 is CASSLGSTNEQFF. DNA of the CDR3: TGTGCCAGCAGCTTGGGCAGCACCAATGAGCAGTTCTTC.

The chain is built from TRBV5-1 and TRBJ1-5; tentatively, D is TRBD1 (5 bases). Deletions cut 3 bases from V and 5 bases from J, with 12 bases between. Germline CDR1 SGHRS, CDR2 YFSETQ. The CDR3 spans 14 residues. In nucleotides, the CDR3 is TGCGCCAGCAGCTCCGGACAAGCGGATCAGCCCCAGCATTTT. Its protein product is CASSSGQADQPQHF.

The genes are TRBV12-3 or TRBV12-4 and TRBJ2-7; D remains unclear. The CDR3 is 14 residues long. V lost 1 base and J 10 bases, leaving 17 bases between the germline ends. The CDR3 here is CASSLDSNTEAQYF. CDR3 nucleotide sequence: TGTGCCAGCAGTTTAGACTCAAACACCGAGGCCCAGTACTTC.

This chain uses TRBV4-1 with TRBJ2-4; 10 bases fit TRBD2. The DNA end favors TRBJ2-7, so the J call may be wrong. This CDR3 contains 16 residues. Germline CDR1 is MGHRA and CDR2 is YSYEKL. CDR3 nucleotides: TGCGCCAGCAGCCAAGCCCTGACTAGCGGGTACTACGAGCAGTACTTC. Protein sequence: CASSQALTSGYYEQYF.

The V gene is TRBV5-4, the J gene TRBJ1-2; 7 bases are a match to TRBD1. The length of the CDR3 is 13 residues. Per germline, CDR1 SGHNT and CDR2 YYREEE (reference sequence). The ends lost 8 bases at V and 6 bases at J; junction bases unmatched: 10. CDR3 DNA: TGTGCCAGTTGGATCACAGGGGCTCATGGCTACACCTTC. As protein: CASWITGAHGYTF. The whole variable domain, remainder taken from reference TRBV5-4 and TRBJ1-2, is ETGVTQSPTHLIKTRGQQVTLRCSSQSGHNTVSWYQQALGQGPQFIFQYYREEENGRGNFPPRFSGLQFPNYSSELNVNALELDDSALYLCASWITGAHGYTFGSGTRLTVV.

This clonotype was counted only a few times. The rearrangement links TRBV12-3 or TRBV12-4 to TRBJ2-1; 12 nucleotides match TRBD2. The trim removed 5 bases at V and 5 bases at J, leaving 4 bases unmatched. CDR3 length: 15 amino acids. The CDR3 loop is CASSNRLAGDNEQFF. CDR3 in DNA: TGTGCCAGCAGTAACAGACTAGCGGGAGACAATGAGCAGTTCTTC.

J is TRBJ2-5 and V is TRBV18, with D unclear. The germline gives CDR1 KGHSH, CDR2 LQKENI. V was cut by 6 bases and J by 7 bases, with 12 bases left in between. This CDR3 region has 12 residues. Here the CDR3 reads CASSANGGTQYF. The DNA of the CDR3 is TGTGCCAGCTCGGCGAACGGCGGGACCCAGTACTTC.

This clonotype was picked up a small number of times. V and J are TRBV12-3 or TRBV12-4 and TRBJ2-2; D uncertain. V was cut by 1 base and J by 6 bases, with 3 bases left in between. The CDR3 has 12 amino acids. For the CDR3, the DNA is TGTGCCAGCAGTTTAGATCCCGGGGAGCTGTTTTTT. Translation gives CASSLDPGELFF.

Concerning this clonotype itself: Since a much larger clone is just one base distant, this may be a read error. This CDR3 reads CVSSEVDSYNEQFF. The CDR3 coding sequence is TGTGTCAGCAGTGAAGTTGACAGCTACAATGAGCAGTTCTTC. The V and J genes are TRBV6-1 and TRBJ2-1; TRBD1 might be the D (5 bases). This CDR3 contains 14 residues. CDR1 is MNHNS and CDR2 is SASEGT in the germline V gene.

There are many counts of this clonotype. This rearrangement joins TRBV7-9 to TRBJ2-6, with D unclear. Between the trimmed V and J ends, which lost 5 bases and 0 bases, there was a span of 8 bases. Germline V CDR1 and CDR2: SEHNR, FQNEAQ (reference sequence). This CDR3 region has 15 residues. The CDR3 nucleotides are TGTGCCAGCAGCCGGACGGCCTCTGGGGCCAACGTCCTGACTTTC. This sequence encodes CASSRTASGANVLTF.

Ten or more counts support this clonotype. The chain has TRBV4-2 and TRBJ2-5; D is unresolved. V lost 0 bases and J lost 1, with 6 bases in between. Germline CDR1 LGHNA, CDR2 YNFKEQ. The CDR3 is 14 amino acids. DNA for the CDR3: TGTGCCAGCAGCCAAGATAGGGCCCAAGAGACCCAGTACTTC. Protein sequence: CASSQDRAQETQYF.

This clonotype occurred a few times. The V gene is TRBV29-1, the J gene TRBJ2-1; either TRBD1 or TRBD2 may supply D (5 bases each). The V gene lost 0 bases and the J gene lost 0 bases, with 15 bases spanning the gap. Germline V CDR1 and CDR2: SQVTM, ANQGSEA. This CDR3 has 17 amino acids. CDR3 in amino acids: CSVEELLRDLSYNEQFF. The CDR3 region has the DNA TGCAGCGTTGAAGAATTGTTACGGGACCTCTCCTACAATGAGCAGTTCTTC.

In this sample, this clonotype turned up a few times. The J gene is TRBJ1-6, the V gene TRBV7-9, with D possibly matching TRBD1 (6 bases). Germline lookup yields CDR1 SEHNR and CDR2 FQNEAQ (reference sequence). Trimming took off 5 bases at V and 7 bases at J, with 18 bases between the two ends. The CDR3 consists of 16 residues. The CDR3 DNA sequence: TGTGCCAGCAGCCTCGCCGGGGGGAGGGGGAATTCACCCCTCCACTTT. Encoded protein: CASSLAGGRGNSPLHF.

The chain employs TRBV5-1 and TRBJ1-1, with D perhaps matching TRBD1 (5 bases). Germline CDR1 reads SGHRS; CDR2 reads YFSETQ. The V gene lost 4 bases and the J gene lost 3 bases, with 13 bases spanning the gap. The CDR3 is made up of 14 amino acids. CDR3 in amino acids: CASSSQGEDTEAFF. CDR3 DNA: TGCGCCAGCAGCAGTCAGGGTGAGGACACTGAAGCTTTCTTT.